This T cell receptor beta chain came from a study of human T cells and chemical hapten exposure. Unique molecular identifiers were attached to individual cDNA molecules during library preparation. TCRdb used MiXCR to reprocess the RACE reads, holding one entry per CDR3 protein. The sample includes tens of thousands of distinct CDR3 sequences, about a tenth of them seen just once. Time point in this sample: patch test 2, 6 weeks after DPC sensitization. Described treatment: therapeutic diphenylcyclopropenone sensitization with weekly scalp DPC. Suited to DPC and affected by alopecia, the donors ranged from 18 to 70 years old. CDR3 length: 19 residues. Per the germline V gene, CDR1 is PRHDT and CDR2 is FYEKMQ (reference sequence). The J segment lost 0 bases and the V segment lost 5 bases, leaving 13 bases of the junction unmatched. This clonotype was counted at least ten times.

This TCR was recovered from a woman aged 50 to 60 with alopecia areata. Some clones in this sample may be carry-over from other donors' samples. The chain links TRBV13 to TRBJ1-5, with 10 bases aligning to TRBD1. The sample consisted of whole blood, taken in connection with sensitization to the hapten diphenylcyclopropenone (DPC). CDR3 loop: CASSRGRDRGAYSNQPQHF. DNA of the CDR3: TGTGCCAGCAGCCGAGGGAGGGACAGGGGAGCCTATAGCAATCAGCCCCAGCATTTT.